The 13 T cell receptor beta chains below come from one sample, sequenced in a study of a mutant IDH1 vaccine in newly diagnosed glioma. Time point here: week 5, during vaccination. The vaccine gave 300 ug of a 20-mer mutant IDH1 peptide subcutaneously per dose. Some clones are missing from TCRdb's copy, which holds only in-frame ones; the method was immunoSEQ multiplex PCR. The data show 60,000 or so clones, roughly 80% seen once. These receptors have no identified antigens. This specimen was PBMCs, taken from a glioma patient whose treatment included an IDH1 peptide vaccine. The receptors originated from a woman aged 18 to 35 with glioma. Some clones in this sample may be carry-over from other donors' samples.

The J gene is TRBJ2-7, the V gene TRBV19; D uncertain. Germline V lookup: CDR1 LNHDA, CDR2 SQIVND (reference sequence). The CDR3 sequence is 13 residues long. V lost 5 bases, J lost 3 bases, and 11 bases lay in between. The CDR3 sequence: CASSPRAGYEQYF. Here the CDR3 DNA reads TGTGCCAGTAGTCCTCGAGCCGGCTACGAGCAGTACTTC.

This clone is a singleton in its sample. The CDR3 reads CASSILPTGGQAFF. As DNA, the CDR3 is TGTGCCAGTAGTATTTTACCAACCGGGGGCCAAGCTTTCTTT. V usage is TRBV19 and J usage is TRBJ1-1; possibly TRBD1 for D (6 bases). V shed 3 bases and J shed 9 bases, with 17 bases lying between them. The germline gives CDR1 LNHDA, CDR2 SQIVND (reference sequence). The CDR3 length is 14 residues.

This clone has just a few counts. The genes are TRBV7-9 and TRBJ1-1; D not resolved. Per germline, CDR1 SEHNR and CDR2 FQNEAQ (reference sequence). V lost 5 bases to trimming and J lost 1 base, with 5 bases between them. The CDR3 spans 12 residues. The CDR3 loop is CASSPKNTEAFF. The CDR3 DNA reads as TGTGCCAGCAGCCCCAAGAACACTGAAGCTTTCTTT.

This chain joins TRBV20-1 and TRBJ1-2; D ambiguous. Germline CDR1 reads DFQATT; CDR2 reads SNEGSKA (reference sequence). Trimming took off 4 bases at V and 7 bases at J, with 10 bases between the two ends. This CDR3 has 11 residues. The CDR3 nucleotides read TGCAGTGCTATAGCCGGGGTTGGCTACACCTTC. As protein: CSAIAGVGYTF.

CDR3 region: CASSFLTGGSGTEAFF. CDR3 DNA: TGTGCCAGTAGTTTTTTGACAGGGGGCTCGGGCACTGAAGCTTTCTTT. The chain is built from TRBV19 and TRBJ1-1; TRBD1 matches 10 bases. Germline CDR1 and CDR2: LNHDA and SQIVND (reference sequence). V lost 5 bases, J lost 4 bases, and 10 bases stayed unmatched. The CDR3 contains 16 residues.

The CDR3 coding sequence is TGTGCCAGCTTGGGGTTGGGGGAGGGAACCTACGAGCAGTACTTC. It specifies CASLGLGEGTYEQYF. V usage is TRBV6-5 and J usage is TRBJ2-5; 7 nucleotides agree with TRBD2. The end of the DNA aligns better with TRBJ2-7, so the J call may be wrong. CDR3 size: 15 residues. Germline V gene sequence: CDR1 MNHEY, CDR2 SVGAGI.

The gene calls are TRBV5-1 and TRBJ1-2, with D uncertain. This CDR3 is 14 amino acids long. The ends were cut back, 0 bases at V and 8 bases at J, with 14 bases in the middle. Germline V gene sequence: CDR1 SGHRS, CDR2 YFSETQ. The CDR3 loop is CASSLDPKGGGYTF. Here the CDR3 DNA reads TGCGCCAGCAGCTTGGACCCAAAGGGAGGAGGCTACACCTTC.

This clone showed up just a few times. The junction shows a germline mismatch at one end, possibly a read error. CDR3 amino acids: CASKGTASYGCTF. In nucleotides, the CDR3 is TGTGCCAGCAAGGGGACTGCTAGCTATGGCTGCACCTTC. The J gene is TRBJ1-2, the V gene TRBV6-1; the D gene is possibly TRBD1 (5 bases). The CDR3 is 13 residues long. Germline lookup yields CDR1 MNHNS and CDR2 SASEGT.

The chain recombines TRBV27 with TRBJ1-2, with TRBD1 matching over 8 bases. CDR1 is MNHEY, CDR2 SMNVEV, per germline (reference sequence). There are 17 residues in the CDR3. Trimming cost V 1 base and J 5 bases; bases outside gene matches: 12. DNA for the CDR3: TGTGCCAGCAGTTTATTGGGGGGACAGGTGCCCACTTATGGCTACACCTTC. It specifies CASSLLGGQVPTYGYTF.

The CDR3 reads CASSQAFGGLYEQYF. In nucleotides, the CDR3 is TGCGCCAGCAGCCAAGCTTTTGGGGGGCTCTACGAGCAGTACTTC. The rearrangement links TRBV4-1 to TRBJ2-7; the D gene could be TRBD1 or TRBD2 (6 bases each). This CDR3 spans 15 amino acids. With 1 base removed from V and 3 bases from J, the gap between germline ends came to 13 bases. In germline, CDR1 is MGHRA, CDR2 YSYEKL.

J is TRBJ2-5 and V is TRBV6-4; the match to TRBD2 covers 9 bases. The CDR3 length is 15 residues. Germline lookup yields CDR1 MRHNA and CDR2 SNTAGT. V lost 3 bases and J lost 1; bases outside the gene matches: 3. CDR3 DNA: TGTGCCAGCAGTGAAAGAGCGGGAGGCCAAGAGACCCAGTACTTC. Translation gives CASSERAGGQETQYF.

The V call is TRBV29-1, the J call TRBJ1-2, with a possible D match to TRBD1 (5 bases). The CDR3 sequence is 14 residues long. V was shortened by 0 bases and J by 2 bases, with 10 bases between the two germline ends. The germline CDR1 and CDR2 sequences are SQVTM and ANQGSEA. The CDR3 nucleotides read TGCAGCGTTGAAGAGTGGGGACGGAACTATGGCTACACCTTC. Its protein product is CSVEEWGRNYGYTF.

The genes are TRBV2 and TRBJ2-7; tentative D call: TRBD2 (6 bases). The germline gives CDR1 SNHLY, CDR2 FYNNEI. V was pared by 5 bases and J by 0 bases, with 11 bases between. The CDR3 runs to 14 residues. CDR3 bases: TGTGCCAGCAGTCGGGACGGGAGCTCCTACGAGCAGTACTTC. Its protein product is CASSRDGSSYEQYF.